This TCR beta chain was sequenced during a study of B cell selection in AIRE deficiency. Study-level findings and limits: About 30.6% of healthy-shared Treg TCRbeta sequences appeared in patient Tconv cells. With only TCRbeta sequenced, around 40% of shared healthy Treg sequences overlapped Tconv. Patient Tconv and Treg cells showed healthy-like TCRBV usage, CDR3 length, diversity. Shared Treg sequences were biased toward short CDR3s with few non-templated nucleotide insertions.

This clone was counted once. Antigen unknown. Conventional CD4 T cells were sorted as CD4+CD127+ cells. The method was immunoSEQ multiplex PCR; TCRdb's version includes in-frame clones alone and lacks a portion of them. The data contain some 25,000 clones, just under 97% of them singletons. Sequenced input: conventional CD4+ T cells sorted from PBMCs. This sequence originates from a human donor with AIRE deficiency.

The CDR3 spells CASSEGRPYSDQPQHF. Here the CDR3 DNA reads TGTGCCAGCAGTGAAGGCCGACCGTACAGTGATCAGCCCCAGCATTTT. This rearrangement joins TRBV6-1 to TRBJ1-5; D is uncertain. The germline V gene has CDR1 MNHNS and CDR2 SASEGT. This CDR3 has 16 amino acids. The V and J ends lost 1 base and 5 bases respectively, with 15 bases between them.